This TCR beta chain was sequenced during a study of T cell responses to AZD1222 COVID-19 vaccine. TCRdb's table, derived via immunoSEQ multiplex PCR, lists solely in-frame clones and lacks some. The table shows around 87,000 clones, with 85% to 90% occurring only once. The CDR3 length is 15 residues. The V and J ends lost 3 bases and 7 bases respectively, with 16 bases between them. Germline CDR1 MNHNS, CDR2 SASEGT. This TCR derives from an adult in good health. Material: peripheral blood, obtained on day 0 of AZD1222 vaccination. The rearrangement links TRBV6-1 to TRBJ2-1, with a weak D call TRBD1 (7 bases). In DNA form, the CDR3 reads TGTGCCAGCAGTGAGGGAGCAGGGGGGATGAATGAGCAGTTCTTC. It encodes CASSEGAGGMNEQFF.